These 8 T cell receptor beta chains were sequenced from one sample in a study of shared clonotypes between healthy human individuals. Measured with immunoSEQ multiplex PCR; TCRdb has only the in-frame clones, and not every one. Of over a million clones listed, around 78% are singletons. Sequencing was done on a sample of memory CD4+ T cells from PBMCs. Subset in this sample: CD45RA-negative fraction. Receptors were obtained from a man aged 18 to 30 in good health. Some clones in this sample may be carry-over from other donors' samples.

The chain couples TRBV18 to TRBJ2-7; D assignment may be TRBD1 or TRBD2 (6 bases each). CDR1 is KGHSH, CDR2 LQKENI, per germline. There are 14 residues in the CDR3. Trimming removed 3 bases from V and 1 base from J, with 10 bases in between. The CDR3 region is CASSPRGESYEQYF. CDR3 DNA: TGTGCCAGCTCACCGAGGGGGGAATCCTACGAGCAGTACTTC.

The chain links TRBV27 to TRBJ2-7; unclear D gene. Trimming removed 6 bases from V and 5 bases from J, with 14 bases in between. CDR1 is MNHEY, CDR2 SMNVEV, per germline (reference sequence). The CDR3 covers 13 residues. CDR3 DNA sequence: TGTGCCAGCAGCCGCCTCAAACCCGACGAGCAGTACTTC. It yields the protein CASSRLKPDEQYF.

This clone was observed a few times. Other DNA sequences in this specimen translate into the identical CDR3. The chain recombines TRBV7-9 with TRBJ1-1; D unclear. V lost 3 bases and J lost 1, with 6 bases in between. This CDR3 comprises 13 residues. Per germline, CDR1 SEHNR and CDR2 FQNEAQ (reference sequence). The CDR3 nucleotides are TGTGCCAGCAGCTTGACGGCGAACACTGAAGCTTTCTTT. Translating it yields CASSLTANTEAFF.

This clone has only a few counts. The chain combines TRBV2 with TRBJ1-1; D is unresolved. CDR3 size: 15 residues. The germline V gene has CDR1 SNHLY and CDR2 FYNNEI. Trimming took off 6 bases at V and 0 bases at J, with 14 bases between the two ends. CDR3 sequence: CASRAAALLNTEAFF. CDR3 DNA sequence: TGTGCCAGCAGGGCGGCAGCCCTCTTGAACACTGAAGCTTTCTTT.

The V call is TRBV4-2, the J call TRBJ2-1; 9 positions match TRBD2. The CDR3 length is 16 residues. Germline-derived CDR1 and CDR2 are LGHNA and YNFKEQ. V shed 4 bases and J 4 bases; nucleotides not matched to a gene: 8. The CDR3 nucleotides read TGTGCCAGCAGCCCCCAGACTAGCGGATTTTACAATGAGCAGTTCTTC. Protein: CASSPQTSGFYNEQFF.

The chain is built from TRBV6-1 and TRBJ2-3; D gene uncertain. Germline lookup yields CDR1 MNHNS and CDR2 SASEGT. The CDR3 sequence is 13 residues long. The ends were cut back, 1 base at V and 8 bases at J, with 10 bases in the middle. CDR3 region: CASSEEVASTQYF. The CDR3 nucleotides read TGTGCCAGCAGTGAAGAGGTAGCTAGTACGCAGTATTTT.

CDR3 DNA sequence: TGCGCCAGCAGCCTGACTAGCGGGAGGGCCAGCTCCTACGAGCAGTACTTC. Translation gives CASSLTSGRASSYEQYF. The chain is built from TRBV5-1 and TRBJ2-7, with 14 bases aligning to TRBD2. V lost 4 bases and J lost 0; bases outside the gene matches: 6. The CDR3 spans 17 residues. Germline lookup yields CDR1 SGHRS and CDR2 YFSETQ.

The genes are TRBV11-3 and TRBJ2-3, with D hard to call. V lost 5 bases and J lost 6, with 15 bases in between. The CDR3 contains 14 residues. Germline values: CDR1 SGHNT, CDR2 YENEEA. CDR3 in DNA: TGTGCCAGCAGCCTATCTAGATTTGGGGATACGCAGTATTTT. Translating it yields CASSLSRFGDTQYF.